This TCR beta chain originates from a study of T cells in Graves' hyperthyroidism and ophthalmopathy (dated by TCRdb to about 2019). As for the study more broadly: Peripheral blood was collected at initial diagnosis, before any treatment. To identify TCR V-J signatures that set the groups apart, the researchers used a discovery cohort of 100 patients, made up of 40 to 45 with Graves' ophthalmopathy and some 55 with stable Graves' hyperthyroidism. An independent validation cohort of under 20 hyperthyroidism patients and about 15 patients who later progressed to ophthalmopathy tested prospective prediction of ophthalmopathy. The 100 discovery patients were randomly split 7:3 into training and test sets. In over five Graves' hyperthyroidism patients, the study also compared T-cell repertoires from thyroid tissue with T-cell repertoires from blood. Once sampling was done, hyperthyroidism patients were given methimazole at a starting dose of 30 mg daily, whereas ophthalmopathy patients were given high-dose intravenous methylprednisolone. The paper describes TCR Vbeta CDR3 sequencing of 140 or so peripheral blood samples, made up of 43 ophthalmopathy patients, approximately 76 hyperthyroidism patients and approximately 17 progressor patients.

Overall study results and their limits: No statistical method was used to set the sample size in advance, and investigators knew the group allocation. In validation, progression to ophthalmopathy was predicted by the model with 55% to 71% sensitivity and 72% to 85% specificity, a median of about 6.8 months before onset. Ophthalmopathy was separated from stable hyperthyroidism by a 13 V-J signature model, with 85% to 90% sensitivity and about 81% specificity obtained in cross-validation and 80%/75% obtained in testing. Most expanded thyroid clonotypes (frequency above 0.001) were also detected in blood, a finding suggesting that blood repertoires may reflect thyroid immune responses.

CDR3 length: 11 amino acids, cysteine to phenylalanine. Only CDR3 DNA remains: 33 bases, in frame from the first base. Trimming removed 5 bases from V and 4 bases from J, leaving 6 bases between the germline ends. CDR1 and CDR2, looked up from the germline V gene (reference sequence), are SGHKS and YYEKEE. Stable Graves' hyperthyroidism was defined as the absence of progression to ophthalmopathy over 18 months of follow-up. The hyperthyroidism patients were between 18 and 65 years old and newly diagnosed, with a disease duration of less than 2 months. The study excluded patients with uncontrolled infections, other autoimmune diseases, pregnancy or lactation. Diagnoses were based on clinical symptoms, serum thyroxine and TRAb, thyroid ultrasound and orbital computed tomography. PBMCs were isolated from about 9 ml of fresh peripheral blood by Ficoll-Paque density gradient centrifugation. Trizol reagent was used to extract total RNA, and RNA quality was then checked on an Agilent 2100 Bioanalyzer.

The TCR beta CDR3 regions were amplified from the RNA transcripts. A first-round RT-PCR of the TCR CDR3 used the HTBI primer set with the Qiagen OneStep RT-PCR kit. The libraries were constructed in a second round of multiplex PCR and then size-selected and purified. Sequencing of the libraries was done on an Illumina HiSeq2000 using paired-end 100 bp reads. The original methods were these. SOAPnuke was used to process the raw data, removing reads that contained adapters or uncalled bases, had a mean Phred below 15, or lacked an exact match to the constant primer or identifier. High-quality paired reads were merged with COPE v1.2.5, and unique nucleotide sequences were defined as clonotypes. MiTCR v1.1 was used to align clonotypes to the IMGT TRBV, TRBD and TRBJ reference segments. The analysis included only V-J combinations with a frequency above 0.0001, which together covered roughly 99% of the repertoires. A TCS score was defined as the ratio between F50 (clonal expansion) and ExV (chaos), using BLOSUM62-based TCRdist between CDR3 peptides within each V-J. Welch's t-statistics and random forest reduced fewer than 550 V-J features to 13, which were used in a naive Bayes classifier (R e1071). The raw public data were reprocessed by TCRdb itself: fastp quality trimming at Q25, MiXCR clonotype calling, in-frame beta chains only. Duplicate CDR3 protein sequences are folded into a single record with the most common DNA and genes. The V and J calls here are based on TCRdb, not the publication. This sample comprises about 590,000 distinct CDR3 sequences, around a sixth of them detected only once. The ten largest clones capture around 7.8% of the sample.

In this sample, this clonotype turned up many times. This receptor's antigen is unknown. This may be a read error: a much more frequent sequence differs by one nucleotide. The sample consisted of blood. The TCR was taken from a woman in her twenties or thirties with Graves' hyperthyroidism. This sequence uses TRBV5-5 and TRBJ2-5; too little of a D gene remains to name it. The nucleotide sequence reads as follows: TGTGCCAGCAGGTTAGCAGAGACCCAGTACTTC. Translated, it gives CASRLAETQYF.